These 30 T cell receptor beta chains originate from one sample sequenced in a study of T cell responses to AZD1222 COVID-19 vaccine. TCRdb's copy holds only in-frame clones and misses some; the assay was immunoSEQ multiplex PCR. The table has around 54,000 clones, 86% seen once; the top ten hold about 7%. Sequences were derived from peripheral blood, sampled 28 days after the second AZD1222 dose. All receptors derive from an adult who received the AZD1222 COVID-19 vaccine.

The rearrangement uses TRBV19 and TRBJ2-7, with D unclear. The germline gives CDR1 LNHDA, CDR2 SQIVND (reference sequence). V was trimmed by 7 bases and J by 3 bases, leaving 10 bases between them. The CDR3 has 12 residues. CDR3 protein: CASNGPDYEQYF. Written as DNA, the CDR3 is TGTGCCAGTAATGGGCCGGACTACGAGCAGTACTTC.

This clone is large (0.1 to 1%) within its sample. The chain couples TRBV5-8 to TRBJ2-5; D is unresolved. Germline V CDR1 and CDR2: SGHTS, YDEGEE. The CDR3 extends over 12 amino acids. The ends were cut back, 1 base at V and 10 bases at J, with 11 bases in the middle. The CDR3 sequence: CASSLRAVSQYF. The CDR3 DNA follows: TGTGCCAGCAGCTTGCGGGCCGTTAGCCAGTACTTC. Complete variable domain (other parts from reference TRBV5-8 and TRBJ2-5): EAGVTQSPTHLIKTRGQQATLRCSPISGHTSVYWYQQALGLGLQFLLWYDEGEERNRGNFPPRFSGRQFPNYSSELNVNALELEDSALYLCASSLRAVSQYFGPGTRLLVL.

The CDR3 bases are TGTGCCAGCACCTCGCAGACCCAGTACTTC. It codes for CASTSQTQYF. The V gene is TRBV28, the J gene TRBJ2-5; D is uncertain. The CDR3 has 10 amino acids. V was clipped by 7 bases and J by 6 bases, with 6 bases between them. Germline V lookup: CDR1 MDHEN, CDR2 SYDVKM.

This clone was detected once. This sequence joins TRBV24-1 and TRBJ2-2, with TRBD1 as a possible D gene (5 bases). The CDR3 covers 14 residues. Germline CDR1 reads KGHDR; CDR2 reads SFDVKD. Trimming cost V 0 bases and J 5 bases, with 6 bases left between them. CDR3 amino acids: CATSDLQGTGELFF. In DNA form, the CDR3 reads TGTGCCACCAGTGATTTGCAGGGAACCGGGGAGCTGTTTTTT.

This sequence joins TRBV9 and TRBJ2-7; 12 bases align to TRBD1. With V trimmed by 2 bases and J by 7 bases, 10 bases remained unmatched. The germline V gene has CDR1 SGDLS and CDR2 YYNGEE. The CDR3 length is 16 residues. In DNA form, the CDR3 reads TGTGCCAGCAGCGTTTTTTCGGGACAGGGGGCGGAAGAGCAGTACTTC. It specifies CASSVFSGQGAEEQYF.

V usage is TRBV18 and J usage is TRBJ1-2; 8 nucleotides agree with TRBD1. The ends lost 6 bases at V and 8 bases at J; junction bases unmatched: 8. From germline, CDR1 is KGHSH and CDR2 LQKENI. The CDR3 is 13 amino acids. The CDR3 region is CASSPTGDRGYTF. The CDR3 DNA follows: TGTGCCAGCTCGCCAACAGGGGACAGGGGCTACACCTTC.

The chain couples TRBV15 to TRBJ2-1; D is possibly TRBD1 (6 bases). V shed 3 bases and J shed 1 base, with 13 bases lying between them. Germline-derived CDR1 and CDR2 are LNHNV and YYDKDF (reference sequence). The CDR3 loop spans 16 amino acids. As DNA, the CDR3 is TGTGCCACCAGCAGGCAGGGGATCGGTTCCTACAATGAGCAGTTCTTC. This sequence encodes CATSRQGIGSYNEQFF. The whole variable domain, filled in from reference TRBV15 and TRBJ2-1, reads DAMVIQNPRYQVTQFGKPVTLSCSQTLNHNVMYWYQQKSSQAPKLLFHYYDKDFNNEADTPDNFQSRRPNTSFCFLDIRSPGLGDTAMYLCATSRQGIGSYNEQFFGPGTRLTVL.

The chain couples TRBV18 to TRBJ2-3; 10 nucleotides match TRBD2. The germline gives CDR1 KGHSH, CDR2 LQKENI. After removal of 0 bases from V and 3 bases from J, the junction contained 6 bases not matched to a gene. The CDR3 extends over 17 amino acids. For the CDR3, the DNA is TGTGCCAGCTCACCACCGAGCGGGGGGGCTAAGACAGATACGCAGTATTTT. This gives the protein CASSPPSGGAKTDTQYF.

This chain connects TRBV6-5 to TRBJ2-7; D is ambiguous. This CDR3 is built from 14 residues. The germline V gene encodes CDR1 MNHEY and CDR2 SVGAGI. Trimming took 2 bases from V and 3 from J, leaving 11 bases between them. The DNA for the CDR3 is TGTGCCAGCAGTTACGCCTCAAAAGGCTACGAGCAGTACTTC. It encodes CASSYASKGYEQYF.

J is TRBJ2-7 and V is TRBV5-6, with TRBD2 matching over 9 bases. V lost 3 bases, J lost 3 bases, and 7 bases stayed unmatched. The CDR3 runs to 15 residues. Germline loops: CDR1 SGHDT, CDR2 YYEEEE. CDR3 sequence (DNA): TGTGCCAGCAGCTCATGGCGGGAGGGCCACTACGAGCAGTACTTC. Its translation: CASSSWREGHYEQYF.

The chain couples TRBV10-3 to TRBJ1-5; perhaps TRBD1 as D (6 bases). V lost 2 bases and J 1 base, leaving 12 bases between the germline ends. Germline V gene lookup returns CDR1 ENHRY and CDR2 SYGVKD. This CDR3 comprises 16 residues. CDR3 sequence (DNA): TGTGCCATCAGTGAGGCCGGACAGTCCAGCAATCAGCCCCAGCATTTT. Its translation: CAISEAGQSSNQPQHF.

This chain links TRBV6-5 with TRBJ1-5, with TRBD1 as a possible D gene (5 bases). CDR1 is MNHEY and CDR2 is SVGAGI in the germline V gene. V lost 0 bases and J lost 4, with 10 bases in between. The CDR3 is made up of 15 amino acids. The CDR3 sequence: CASSYSGVRNQPQHF. The CDR3 nucleotides read TGTGCCAGCAGTTACTCGGGGGTTAGAAATCAGCCCCAGCATTTT.

The chain couples TRBV28 to TRBJ1-4; D is unresolved. V was pared by 5 bases and J by 10 bases, with 17 bases between. The CDR3 runs 14 residues. The germline gives CDR1 MDHEN, CDR2 SYDVKM. This chain's CDR3 is CASSPRSVTGKLFF. CDR3 DNA sequence: TGTGCCAGCAGTCCCCGGTCAGTAACGGGAAAACTGTTTTTT.

The V gene is TRBV11-2, the J gene TRBJ2-7, with D perhaps matching TRBD1 (6 bases). This CDR3 has 12 residues. Germline V gene data show CDR1 as SGHAT and CDR2 as FQNNGV. Trimming left V 3 bases short and J 3 bases short, with 6 bases between. For the CDR3, the DNA is TGTGCCAGCAGCTTGGACAGCTACGAGCAGTACTTC. Translating it yields CASSLDSYEQYF.

The chain has TRBV6-2 or TRBV6-3 and TRBJ2-7; 8 bases are shared with TRBD1. The CDR3 length is 14 residues. V shed 6 bases, J shed 3 bases, and the junction held 7 bases outside the gene matches. Germline CDR1 MNHEY, CDR2 SVGEGT. CDR3 nucleotide sequence: TGTGCCAGCAGCCCGGTCGGACAGGGCTACGAGCAGTACTTC. The encoded protein is CASSPVGQGYEQYF.

The chain carries TRBV7-9 and TRBJ2-7; 10 bases line up with TRBD1. V shed 2 bases, J shed 4 bases, and the junction held 2 bases outside the gene matches. Per the germline V gene, CDR1 is SEHNR and CDR2 is FQNEAQ (reference sequence). The CDR3 covers 14 residues. The CDR3 DNA follows: TGTGCCAGCAGCTTAAGACAGGGGGCTTACGAGCAGTACTTC. It codes for CASSLRQGAYEQYF.

The chain uses TRBV5-1 and TRBJ1-1, with a weak D call TRBD1 (5 bases). Germline CDR1 and CDR2: SGHRS and YFSETQ. V shed 6 bases and J shed 4 bases, with 13 bases lying between them. The CDR3 length is 13 residues. CDR3 amino acids: CASKFEGSTEAFF. The CDR3 DNA follows: TGCGCCAGCAAGTTTGAGGGGAGCACTGAAGCTTTCTTT. Supplemented by reference TRBV5-1 and TRBJ1-1, the full variable domain reads KAGVTQTPRYLIKTRGQQVTLSCSPISGHRSVSWYQQTPGQGLQFLFEYFSETQRNKGNFPGRFSGRQFSNSRSEMNVSTLELGDSALYLCASKFEGSTEAFFGQGTRLTVV.

The chain couples TRBV30 to TRBJ1-6; D gene uncertain. CDR3 length equals 15 residues. With 1 base removed from V and 6 bases from J, the gap between germline ends came to 13 bases. Germline V gene sequence: CDR1 GTSNPN, CDR2 SVGIG (reference sequence). DNA of the CDR3: TGTGCCTGGAGTGCCCCGGGTCTGATTAATTCACCCCTCCACTTT. Residues: CAWSAPGLINSPLHF.

The V and J genes are TRBV4-1 and TRBJ2-5; 10 bases map to TRBD2. Germline CDR1 and CDR2: MGHRA and YSYEKL. CDR3 size: 18 residues. J lost 2 bases, V lost 1 base, and 10 bases had no gene match. The CDR3 region has the DNA TGCGCCAGCAGCCAAGGCCCTCTAGCGGGAGTCGGGCAAGAGACCCAGTACTTC. Amino acids: CASSQGPLAGVGQETQYF.

The gene calls are TRBV7-2 and TRBJ2-3; D gene ambiguous. With 2 bases removed from V and 6 bases from J, the gap between germline ends came to 9 bases. The CDR3 sequence is 13 residues long. Germline CDR1 and CDR2: SGHTA and FQGNSA. The CDR3 loop is CASSLFWADTQYF. The CDR3 DNA is TGTGCCAGCAGCTTATTCTGGGCCGATACGCAGTATTTT.

This sequence joins TRBV27 and TRBJ1-5; tentatively, D is TRBD1 (5 bases). Trimming left V 6 bases short and J 3 bases short, with 12 bases between. The CDR3 has 14 amino acids. Germline V CDR1 and CDR2: MNHEY, SMNVEV (reference sequence). The CDR3 bases are TGTGCCAGCAGCAGGCAGGGAAACAATCAGCCCCAGCATTTT. It specifies CASSRQGNNQPQHF.

This chain joins TRBV5-4 and TRBJ2-3; D tentatively reads TRBD1 or TRBD2 (5 bases each). Germline assignment: CDR1 SGHNT and CDR2 YYREEE (reference sequence). The CDR3 has 15 amino acids. Trimming took 1 base from V and 5 from J, leaving 14 bases between them. CDR3 sequence reads: CASSLRFRGGDTQYF. In nucleotides, the CDR3 is TGTGCCAGCAGCTTGCGGTTCCGTGGGGGAGATACGCAGTATTTT.

The chain uses TRBV5-1 and TRBJ1-2; maybe TRBD1 (5 bases). V dropped 1 base and J dropped 5 bases, with 18 bases sitting between them. CDR1 and CDR2 from the germline V gene are SGHRS and YFSETQ. The CDR3 is made up of 16 amino acids. This chain's CDR3 is CASSLTYRTGGYGYTF. Here the CDR3 DNA reads TGCGCCAGCAGCTTGACGTACAGGACCGGGGGGTATGGCTACACCTTC. Filled out from reference TRBV5-1 and TRBJ1-2, the complete variable domain reads KAGVTQTPRYLIKTRGQQVTLSCSPISGHRSVSWYQQTPGQGLQFLFEYFSETQRNKGNFPGRFSGRQFSNSRSEMNVSTLELGDSALYLCASSLTYRTGGYGYTFGSGTRLTVV.

The chain recombines TRBV29-1 with TRBJ1-2; a weak D match, TRBD1 (6 bases). Germline V gene data show CDR1 as SQVTM and CDR2 as ANQGSEA. This CDR3 is built from 14 residues. V was cut by 0 bases and J by 3 bases, with 11 bases left in between. The CDR3 reads CSVEDLPGDYGYTF. In DNA, the CDR3 is TGCAGCGTTGAAGATCTTCCAGGGGACTATGGCTACACCTTC.

The chain couples TRBV18 to TRBJ1-2; unclear D gene. CDR1 and CDR2 (germline): KGHSH, LQKENI. The CDR3 has 15 amino acids. The V and J ends lost 3 bases and 0 bases respectively, with 11 bases between them. CDR3 DNA: TGTGCCAGCTCACCCATTGACGGTCCTAACTATGGCTACACCTTC. Its protein is CASSPIDGPNYGYTF.

The rearrangement uses TRBV27 and TRBJ1-5, with D maybe TRBD1 (5 bases). Germline V gives CDR1 MNHEY, CDR2 SMNVEV (reference sequence). The CDR3 spans 17 residues. V was cut by 2 bases and J by 0 bases, with 14 bases left in between. DNA for the CDR3: TGTGCCAGCAGTTTAAAAGCGTGGGGGTTTAGCAATCAGCCCCAGCATTTT. Translation: CASSLKAWGFSNQPQHF.

The chain recombines TRBV10-3 with TRBJ1-5; D not certain. Germline loops: CDR1 ENHRY, CDR2 SYGVKD. This CDR3 region has 14 residues. Trimming took 2 bases from V and 6 from J, leaving 11 bases between them. The CDR3, as DNA: TGTGCCATCAGTGAGATAGGAGTGGGTCAGCCCCAGCATTTT. It yields the protein CAISEIGVGQPQHF.

V and J are TRBV7-2 and TRBJ1-5; TRBD1 matches 7 bases. The CDR3 is 16 amino acids. Trimming at V came to 1 base and at J to 6 bases, leaving 9 bases not matched to a gene. Germline-derived CDR1 and CDR2 are SGHTA and FQGNSA. CDR3 residues: CASSLGAQGRSQPQHF. Written as DNA, the CDR3 is TGTGCCAGCAGCTTAGGGGCACAGGGGAGGTCTCAGCCCCAGCATTTT.

V and J are TRBV2 and TRBJ1-6; D unresolved. Trimming stripped 10 bases from V and 10 bases from J, with 17 bases between. This CDR3 is 13 amino acids long. Germline V lookup: CDR1 SNHLY, CDR2 FYNNEI. The CDR3 reads CAIQSWLESPLHF. Written as DNA, the CDR3 is TGTGCCATTCAGTCTTGGCTAGAGTCACCCCTCCACTTT.

This clone was detected once. The chain couples TRBV5-1 to TRBJ2-7; TRBD1 matches 9 bases. Germline values: CDR1 SGHRS, CDR2 YFSETQ. V lost 2 bases to trimming and J lost 5 bases; unmatched junction nucleotides: 11. The CDR3 has 16 residues. The CDR3 protein is CASSFRPGQGGNEQYF. CDR3 bases: TGCGCCAGCAGCTTCCGACCGGGACAGGGCGGCAACGAGCAGTACTTC.